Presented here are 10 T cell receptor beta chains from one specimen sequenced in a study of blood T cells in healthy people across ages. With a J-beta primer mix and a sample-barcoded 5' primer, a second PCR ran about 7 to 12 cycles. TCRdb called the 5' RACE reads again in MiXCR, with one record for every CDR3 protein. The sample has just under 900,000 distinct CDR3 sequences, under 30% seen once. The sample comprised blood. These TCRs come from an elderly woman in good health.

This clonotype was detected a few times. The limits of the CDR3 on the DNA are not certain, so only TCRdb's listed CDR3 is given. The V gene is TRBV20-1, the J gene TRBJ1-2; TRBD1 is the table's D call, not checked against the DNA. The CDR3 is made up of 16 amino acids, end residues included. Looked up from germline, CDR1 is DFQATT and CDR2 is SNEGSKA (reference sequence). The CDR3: CSAPTTSGQGHYGCTF.

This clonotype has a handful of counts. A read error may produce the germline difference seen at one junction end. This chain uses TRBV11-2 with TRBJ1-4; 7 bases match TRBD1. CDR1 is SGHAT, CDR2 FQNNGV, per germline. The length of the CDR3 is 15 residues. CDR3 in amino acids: CASSLEGARNEKLFF. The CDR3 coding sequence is TGTGCCAGCAGCCTAGAGGGGGCTCGAAATGAAAAACTGTTTTTT.

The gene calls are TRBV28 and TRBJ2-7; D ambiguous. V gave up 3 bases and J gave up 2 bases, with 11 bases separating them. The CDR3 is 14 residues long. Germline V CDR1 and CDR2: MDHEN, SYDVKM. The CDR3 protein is CASSFLGRTYEQYF. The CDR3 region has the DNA TGTGCCAGCAGTTTTTTGGGCAGAACCTACGAGCAGTACTTC.

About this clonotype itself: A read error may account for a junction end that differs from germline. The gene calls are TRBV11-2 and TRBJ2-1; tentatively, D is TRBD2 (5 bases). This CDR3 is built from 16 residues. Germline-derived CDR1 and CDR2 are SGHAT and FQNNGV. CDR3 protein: CASSPTGIGSYNGQFF. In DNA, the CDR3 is TGTGCCAGCAGCCCAACCGGGATTGGCTCCTACAATGGGCAGTTCTTC.

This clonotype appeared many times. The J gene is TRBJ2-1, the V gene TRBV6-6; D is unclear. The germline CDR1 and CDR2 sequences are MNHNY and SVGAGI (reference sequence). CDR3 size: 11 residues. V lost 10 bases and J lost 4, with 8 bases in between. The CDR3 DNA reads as TGTGCCACCAACGCGTACAATGAGCAGTTCTTC. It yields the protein CATNAYNEQFF.

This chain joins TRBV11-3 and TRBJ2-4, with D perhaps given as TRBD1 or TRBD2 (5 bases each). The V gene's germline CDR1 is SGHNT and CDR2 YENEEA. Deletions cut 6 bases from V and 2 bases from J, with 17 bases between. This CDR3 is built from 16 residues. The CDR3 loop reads CASSPVRGASKNIQYF. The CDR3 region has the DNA TGTGCCAGCAGTCCCGTGAGGGGCGCATCCAAAAACATTCAGTACTTC.

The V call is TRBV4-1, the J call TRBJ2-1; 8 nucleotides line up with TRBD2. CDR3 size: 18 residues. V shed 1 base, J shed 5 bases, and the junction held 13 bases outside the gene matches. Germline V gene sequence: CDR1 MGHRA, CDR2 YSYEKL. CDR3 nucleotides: TGCGCCAGCAGCCAAGGTCGAGTGGCGGGGGGCCCCCACAATGAGCAGTTCTTC. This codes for CASSQGRVAGGPHNEQFF.

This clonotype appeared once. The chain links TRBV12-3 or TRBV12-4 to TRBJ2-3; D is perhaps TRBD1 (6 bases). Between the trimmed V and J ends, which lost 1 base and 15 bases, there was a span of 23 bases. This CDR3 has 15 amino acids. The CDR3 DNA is TGTGCCAGCAGTTTAGGGGCAGGGGAGACAGATATGCAATATTTT. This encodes CASSLGAGETDMQYF.

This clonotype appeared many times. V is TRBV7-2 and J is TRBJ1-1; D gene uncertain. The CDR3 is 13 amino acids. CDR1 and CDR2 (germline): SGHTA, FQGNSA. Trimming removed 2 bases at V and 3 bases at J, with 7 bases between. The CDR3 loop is CASSLQEYTEAFF. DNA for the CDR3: TGTGCCAGCAGCTTACAGGAGTACACTGAAGCTTTCTTT. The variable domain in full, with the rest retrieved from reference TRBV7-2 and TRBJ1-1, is GAGVSQSPSNKVTEKGKDVELRCDPISGHTALYWYRQSLGQGLEFLIYFQGNSAPDKSGLPSDRFSAERTGGSVSTLTIQRTQQEDSAVYLCASSLQEYTEAFFGQGTRLTVV.

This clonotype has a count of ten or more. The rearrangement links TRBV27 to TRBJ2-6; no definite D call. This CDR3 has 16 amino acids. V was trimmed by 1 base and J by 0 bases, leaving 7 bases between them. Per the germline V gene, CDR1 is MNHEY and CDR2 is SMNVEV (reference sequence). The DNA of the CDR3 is TGTGCCAGCAGTTTATTGCAGAGCTCTGGGGCCAACGTCCTGACTTTC. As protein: CASSLLQSSGANVLTF.